This paragraph reports one T cell receptor (beta chain). The J segment lost 10 bases and the V segment lost 4 bases, leaving 10 bases of the junction unmatched. The germline V gene encodes CDR1 ENHRY and CDR2 SYGVKD. This CDR3 contains 14 residues. The data belong to a study of blood T cell repertoires in COVID-19. Study in general: Sites in the United States, Italy and Spain provided acute and convalescent COVID-19 samples.

The protocol was immunoSEQ multiplex PCR, while the TCRdb copy is restricted to in-frame clones and leaves out a portion. In the table there are over 600,000 clones, 80% to 90% of which are singletons. This sequence joins TRBV10-3 and TRBJ1-1; 9 nucleotides line up with TRBD1. The sample consisted of peripheral blood. The receptor was isolated from a woman between 18 and 29 years old with acute or convalescent COVID-19. CDR3 sequence (DNA): TGTGCCATCAGTGCACTACAGGGGGCTCAAATAGCTTTCTTT. Protein: CAISALQGAQIAFF.